The sequence of this T cell receptor beta chain was determined in a study of T cell changes during pregnancy in multiple sclerosis. Sequenced by immunoSEQ multiplex PCR; TCRdb stores in-frame clones only, minus some. The sample yields approximately 97,000 clones, just over 90% seen once. The CDR3 loop spans 14 amino acids. The germline V and J ends were trimmed by 1 base and 6 bases, with 10 bases remaining between them. CDR1 and CDR2 (germline): SEHNR, FQNEAQ (reference sequence). The origin of this receptor is a female donor in good health, enrolled as a control in a pregnancy study. This material consisted of peripheral blood, taken in the second trimester of pregnancy. The chain recombines TRBV7-9 with TRBJ2-1; D is ambiguous. CDR3 residues: CASSLEVAFNEQFF. The DNA of the CDR3 is TGTGCCAGCAGCTTAGAAGTAGCATTCAATGAGCAGTTCTTC. Full variable domain (missing parts from reference TRBV7-9 and TRBJ2-1): DTGVSQNPRHKITKRGQNVTFRCDPISEHNRLYWYRQTLGQGPEFLTYFQNEAQLEKSRLLSDRFSAERPKGSFSTLEIQRTEQGDSAMYLCASSLEVAFNEQFFGPGTRLTVL.